The source of this T cell receptor (beta chain) is a study of cytomegalovirus exposure and HLA in healthy donors (dated by TCRdb to 2016 to 2017). Study-wide context: An earlier analysis of approximately 550 of the donors reported 276 Gb of sequence data and some 120 million unique TCR beta sequences from some 180 million T cells. About 310 gigabases of sequencing data and approximately 85 million unique TCR sequences were included in an early release covering 550 to 650 HLA-typed donors. Of the roughly 400 genotyped donors, over 65% fell in the genetic ancestry cluster associated with self-reported Caucasian donors. The study aimed to test whether cataloging public T cell receptors could reveal signatures of past pathogen exposure. The study profiled the T cell repertoires of hundreds of subjects by immunosequencing and related them to cytomegalovirus serostatus. Along with the roughly 610-subject first cohort, a separate validation cohort of 120 different subjects was used. High-throughput TCR immunosequencing, statistical association of individual TCRs with disease status, and machine learning were combined to predict cytomegalovirus infection status. A later analysis re-analyzed previously published TCR beta repertoires from 600 to 850 donors and added high-resolution HLA genotyping to study TCR occurrence patterns. Rather than drawing on any new phenotypic data, the later analysis identified candidate immune exposures from TCR beta sequences and the way those sequences occurred across donors. To decide whether each TCR beta V gene segment behaved as functional or pseudogenic, an earlier analysis of 587 of the donors relied on high-throughput TCR beta sequencing. Donor age, sex, ethnicity and CMV serostatus were collected together with the repertoire data. Genome-wide SNP genotypes for about 55% of the roughly 670 donors were used in a later genetic analysis, which treated that subset as a discovery cohort. Every repertoire in the discovery cohort had been generated on one and the same sequencing platform. HLA typing included class I and class II loci at four-digit resolution. The number of typed donors differed by locus: about 620-630 for A, B, C, DRB1 and DQB1; some 500 for DQA1; over 600 for DPA1; and about 470 for DPB1. Roughly 5 DR-DQ haplotypes were handled as single units for association and clustering, since linkage in the cohort was strong. Among about 400 genotyped donors of the cohort, an average of around 240,000 unique TCR beta nucleotide sequences was sequenced per donor, of which approximately 19% were non-productive.

Library preparation employed the immunoSEQ multiplex PCR assay. The multiplex PCR relied on a mix of 60 forward primers for TCR Vbeta segments and 13 reverse primers for TCR Jbeta segments. The CDR3 region of rearranged TCR beta genes was amplified from genomic DNA with a multiplex PCR assay. Amplified TCR beta libraries were sequenced as 87-base-pair reads on the Illumina HiSeq System. The authors' pipeline ran thus. A later analysis tallied 80 million to 95 million unique TCR beta chains across the 700 or so repertoires, and 10 million to 11 million of those chains were shared by two or more donors. Raw reads were error-corrected and collapsed into unique sequences with a nearest-neighbor algorithm that merged closely related sequences to remove PCR and sequencing errors. V, D and J gene segments were assigned by aligning CDR3 sequences to IMGT reference sequences. For a sequence to be retained, at least a six-nucleotide match to both a V gene segment and a J gene segment was required. A rearrangement counted as productive if the CDR3 had no stop codons and remained in frame with V and J, and every other rearrangement counted as non-productive. CDR3 was defined by IMGT convention, running from the second conserved V-encoded cysteine to the conserved J-encoded phenylalanine. In an earlier analysis of roughly 610 of the donors, sequences lacking an unambiguous match to a single V gene segment were excluded. In an earlier analysis of approximately 590 of the donors, a V segment was called functional when productive rearrangements were above 56.7%, and segregating when the standard deviation between donors exceeded 5%. A statistical classification framework was built for diagnosing cytomegalovirus status from the catalog of TCR beta chain sequences. V and J gene assignment, in a later analysis, came from comparing TCR nucleotide sequences with IMGT/GENE-DB human TR gene sequences. In a later analysis, CDR3 sequences and most-parsimonious VDJ recombination scenarios were assigned using the TCRdist pipeline. A later analysis defined each TCR beta chain by its CDR3 amino acid sequence plus V-gene family, and excluded reads lacking a unique V-gene family. In a later analysis, approximately 640 highly shared, low-generation-probability nucleotide sequences were removed to address suspected cross-contamination and a sequencing artifact. In a later analysis, a clonal expansion index was calculated for each public chain from normalized within-repertoire ranks of inferred template counts. Generation probabilities in a later analysis came from a VDJ recombination model fitted to out-of-frame rearrangements, and those results were checked against IGoR. A later analysis scored TCR-TCR, TCR-HLA and TCR-CMV co-occurrence with hypergeometric tests, applying a repertoire-size bias correction to TCR pairs. In a later analysis, false discovery rates were estimated by permuting HLA or CMV assignments 20 times. In a later analysis, co-occurring TCRs were grouped with DBSCAN, and TCRdist sequence similarity was added when clustering was performed within HLA-allele-positive subsets. Repertoires with fewer than 30,000 or more than 120,000 public chains were left out of co-occurrence clustering, as were a handful of repertoires with anomalous nucleotide sharing. TCRdb took over this immuneACCESS table, retaining in-frame rearrangements with V and J assigned. Such tables are incomplete; in checked studies, under half of the missing clones stem from an unresolved V gene, and the remainder is unexplained. V and J calls and clone size are copied from that table; D and trimming were computed from the DNA. The sample yields 90,000 to 100,000 clones; roughly 80% were counted once. Roughly 2% of the sample belongs to the ten largest clones.

The cohort was made up of roughly 670 healthy bone marrow donors. All cohort members were sampled while nominally healthy, although unrecorded immune exposures were likely present. The donor tested CMV seronegative, placing the donor among the 352 seronegative members of the cohort. A peripheral blood sample was collected from each donor, and TCR beta sequencing was performed on peripheral blood mononuclear cells. Genomic DNA was extracted from the blood cell samples with the Qiagen DNeasy Blood Extraction Kit. Paper-wide results and their limitations: An association between a missense DCLRE1C variant and V-gene and J-gene trimming of TCR beta chains was found in a later genetic analysis and replicated in an independent cohort. A few of the identified cytomegalovirus-associated TCR beta chains were confirmed in vitro to be specific for cytomegalovirus antigens. Because HLA typing was unavailable for some donors at each locus, only the typed subset was used in association tests. A later analysis reported that several top co-occurrence clusters appeared linked to parvovirus B19, influenza, CMV and Epstein-Barr virus. Broadly in line with IMGT annotations, most TCR beta V segments showed up in productive rearrangements about 87% or about 30% of the time in an earlier analysis of under 700 of the donors. Compared with equally common non-associated chains, HLA-associated TCR beta chains in a later analysis were more clonally expanded and had lower generation probabilities. In the study, about 150 TCR beta chains were listed as associated with cytomegalovirus. In a later analysis, most CMV-associated TCR beta chains were found to appear HLA-restricted, with HLA associations seemingly driven largely by CMV exposure. A cluster of highly shared sequence variants was judged likely to be a technical artifact of the sequencing pipeline. The only immune exposure information available for the cohort was CMV serostatus. It was suggested by the authors that the approach could potentially be generalized to other disease states and immunological phenotypes. The presence/absence analyses assumed that sequencing depth was roughly uniform across donors, and that assumption may not be true. Most TCR sequences were seen in very few donors, while some public TCRs were found in many individuals. A further reported finding was that TCR beta sequences accurately predicted the HLA-A and HLA-B alleles for most subjects in the first cohort. The 87-base-pair reads could not distinguish some IMGT-functional V segments, including TRBV6-2 and TRBV6-3, so those segments were excluded. Only TCR beta chains were sequenced in this cohort, and the absence of alpha or paired-chain data limited detectable features. Compared with the roughly 600-donor mean, donors in an Asian-associated ancestry cluster had fewer N-insertions in productive TCRs, according to a later genetic analysis. Specific HLA alleles were associated with 16,951 TCR beta sequences at a false discovery rate of 0.05 in a later analysis. In a later analysis, the rate of TCR association differed among HLA loci, with DRB1 alleles having the most associated TCRs and HLA-C alleles having the fewest. Assigning TCR associations to individual alleles was difficult when HLA alleles, especially DR and DQ, strongly co-occurred. Cytomegalovirus status was reported to be diagnosed by the classifier with high specificity and sensitivity in both the original and validation cohorts. Correlated functional status among segregating V segments might be attributable to linkage disequilibrium, but an unknown experimental factor could not be ruled out. Because counts were too low, 15 or so rarely observed V segments, including chromosome 9 orphons, were excluded from the earlier analysis of several hundred of the donors.

Trimming takes 3 bases off V and 1 base off J; junction bases not matched to a gene: 6. For CDR1 and CDR2, the germline V gene lists MNHEY and SVGAGI. Inclusive of the bounding cysteine and phenylalanine, the CDR3 is 15 residues long. The entry retains the CDR3 DNA only, 45 bases that are in frame from base 1. This clone was observed a handful of times. There is no known antigen for this receptor. Base qualities are not at hand, and no much larger clone is one base apart. The receptor chain draws on TRBV6-5 and TRBJ2-7; 7 central bases correspond to TRBD1. The receptor's source is a middle-aged man in good health and CMV-seronegative. Sequencing used PBMCs. This receptor has the CDR3 CASSYTGTASYEQYF. The DNA sequence is TGTGCCAGCAGTTATACAGGGACAGCTTCCTACGAGCAGTACTTC.